The rows below give T cell receptor beta chains drawn from one sample of a study of blood T cell repertoires in COVID-19. Only in-frame clones appear in the TCRdb table, and some are missing; sequencing was by immunoSEQ multiplex PCR. The table records approximately 340,000 clones, about 91% of them present only once. Sequencing used peripheral blood. These receptors were collected from a man aged 25 to 40 with COVID-19, enrolled during active disease. The CDR3 runs from the conserved cysteine through the conserved F or W. A D gene is named only where the DNA matches it firmly. Expanded clones get a size class; other rows say once, few or many, or leave the size out.

clone_size	v_call	j_call	cdr3_length	d_call	cdr3_aa	cdr3_nt
.	TRBV19	TRBJ1-2	15	.	CASSPASGRQARYTF	TGTGCCAGTAGTCCCGCCTCCGGGCGACAGGCGCGGTACACCTTC
.	TRBV4-3	TRBJ2-3	17	TRBD2	CASSPSGLAGEADTQYF	TGCGCCAGCAGCCCCTCGGGACTAGCGGGAGAAGCAGATACGCAGTATTTT
.	TRBV3-1/TRBV3-2	TRBJ1-1	13	TRBD1	CASSQVTGGEAFF	TGTGCCAGCAGCCAAGTTACAGGGGGCGAAGCTTTCTTT
.	TRBV19	TRBJ2-1	16	TRBD2	CASRTGTSGTYNEQFF	TGTGCCAGTAGGACCGGGACTAGCGGAACCTACAATGAGCAGTTCTTC
.	TRBV4-3	TRBJ2-1	19	TRBD2	CASSQEYIVASGGNNEQFF	TGCGCCAGCAGCCAAGAATACATCGTGGCTAGCGGAGGAAACAATGAGCAGTTCTTC
.	TRBV24-1	TRBJ1-5	15	TRBD1	CATSIQGVVGQPQHF	TGTGCCACCAGTATACAGGGGGTCGTGGGTCAGCCCCAGCATTTT
few	TRBV24-1	TRBJ2-7	15	.	CATSDPGQGIYEQYF	TGTGCCACCAGTGATCCGGGGCAGGGGATATACGAGCAGTACTTC
large	TRBV12-2	TRBJ1-6	20	.	CASRTRLGRAFSWDNSPLHF	TGTGCAAGTCGCACTAGATTAGGTCGGGCCTTCTCTTGGGATAATTCACCCCTCCACTTT
few	TRBV10-3	TRBJ2-1	16	TRBD1	CAISESDRARYNEQFF	TGTGCCATCAGTGAGTCTGACAGGGCCCGATACAATGAGCAGTTCTTC
.	TRBV4-3	TRBJ2-1	15	.	CASSFRLDRYNEQFF	TGCGCCAGCAGCTTCCGGCTAGATCGGTACAATGAGCAGTTCTTC
.	TRBV2	TRBJ1-1	16	.	CASSAPLLGLPTEAFF	TGTGCCAGCAGTGCCCCACTTCTTGGGCTCCCCACTGAAGCTTTCTTT
few	TRBV19	TRBJ2-5	16	TRBD2	CASSPGASGGQETQYF	TGTGCCAGTAGTCCAGGGGCTAGCGGGGGCCAAGAGACCCAGTACTTC
.	TRBV7-2	TRBJ2-2	12	.	CASSFYLGELFF	TGTGCCAGCAGCTTTTATCTGGGGGAGCTGTTTTTT
few	TRBV4-3	TRBJ2-1	19	.	CASSRRGEPTVYSYNEQFF	TGCGCCAGCAGCCGAAGGGGCGAACCGACGGTATATTCCTACAATGAGCAGTTCTTC
.	TRBV9	TRBJ2-3	16	.	CASSLMSSVSTDTQYF	TGTGCCAGCAGCTTAATGTCTAGCGTCAGCACAGATACGCAGTATTTT
few	TRBV7-6	TRBJ2-7	16	.	CASSSPTGNRPYEQYF	TGTGCCAGCAGCTCGCCAACAGGGAATCGACCCTACGAGCAGTACTTC